This T cell receptor beta chain was obtained from a study of a mutant IDH1 vaccine in newly diagnosed glioma. Study in general: Vaccine administration was initiated 4-6 weeks following radiotherapy alone, or with temozolomide cycles.

V lost 5 bases and J lost 2; bases outside the gene matches: 8. Germline CDR1 MNHEY, CDR2 SMNVEV (reference sequence). This CDR3 has 15 residues. To note about this clone: The antigen is unknown.

The time point: week 35, safety follow-up. Each dose of the vaccine consisted of 300 ug of mutant IDH1 20-mer peptide, with topical imiquimod. Weeks 1, 3, 5, 7, 11, 15, 19 and 23 were when patients received their eight vaccinations. In every donor, the tumor was a new WHO grade 3 or 4 IDH1-mutant, ATRX-lost astrocytoma. Sequenced by immunoSEQ multiplex PCR; TCRdb stores in-frame clones only, minus some. The sample has fewer than 35,000 clones, roughly three quarters seen once; the top ten hold approximately 10%. The source is a woman aged 40 to 50 with glioma. The rearrangement uses TRBV27 and TRBJ1-1; 7 positions agree with TRBD1. Source: PBMCs, taken from a glioma patient whose treatment included an IDH1 peptide vaccine. Here the CDR3 reads CASSRYDRANTEAFF. The CDR3 nucleotides are TGTGCCAGCAGTCGATACGACAGGGCAAACACTGAAGCTTTCTTT.